This T cell receptor (beta chain) was identified in a study of cytomegalovirus exposure and HLA in healthy donors. The PCR had 60 Vbeta and 13 Jbeta primers. Profiled with immunoSEQ multiplex PCR; TCRdb holds only in-frame clones, not every one. The sample's table shows about 130,000 clones. Per the germline V gene, CDR1 is LNHDA and CDR2 is SQIVND (reference sequence). V lost 5 bases to trimming and J lost 5 bases; unmatched junction nucleotides: 7. This CDR3 region has 14 residues. The sample comprised PBMCs. The TCR was taken from a man in his forties in good health and CMV-seronegative. The J gene is TRBJ1-2, the V gene TRBV19; 8 bases line up with TRBD1. This chain's CDR3 is CASSPTGQAYGYTF. The CDR3 region has the DNA TGTGCCAGTAGTCCCACGGGACAGGCGTATGGCTACACCTTC.